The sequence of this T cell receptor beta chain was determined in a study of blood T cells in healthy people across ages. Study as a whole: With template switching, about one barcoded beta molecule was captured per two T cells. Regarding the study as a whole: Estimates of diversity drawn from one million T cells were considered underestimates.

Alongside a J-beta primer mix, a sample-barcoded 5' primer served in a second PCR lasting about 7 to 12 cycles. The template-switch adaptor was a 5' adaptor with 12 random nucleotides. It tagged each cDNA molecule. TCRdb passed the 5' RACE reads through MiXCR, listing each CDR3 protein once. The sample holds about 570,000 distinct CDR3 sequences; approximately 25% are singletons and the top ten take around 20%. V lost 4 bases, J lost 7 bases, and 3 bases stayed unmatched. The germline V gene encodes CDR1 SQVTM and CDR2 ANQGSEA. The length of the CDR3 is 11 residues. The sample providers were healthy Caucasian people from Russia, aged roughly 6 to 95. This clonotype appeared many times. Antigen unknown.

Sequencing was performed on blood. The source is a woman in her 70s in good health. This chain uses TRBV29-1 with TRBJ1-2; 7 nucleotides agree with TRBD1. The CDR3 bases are TGCAGCGTTGGACAGGGAGGTGGCTACACCTTC. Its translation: CSVGQGGGYTF.